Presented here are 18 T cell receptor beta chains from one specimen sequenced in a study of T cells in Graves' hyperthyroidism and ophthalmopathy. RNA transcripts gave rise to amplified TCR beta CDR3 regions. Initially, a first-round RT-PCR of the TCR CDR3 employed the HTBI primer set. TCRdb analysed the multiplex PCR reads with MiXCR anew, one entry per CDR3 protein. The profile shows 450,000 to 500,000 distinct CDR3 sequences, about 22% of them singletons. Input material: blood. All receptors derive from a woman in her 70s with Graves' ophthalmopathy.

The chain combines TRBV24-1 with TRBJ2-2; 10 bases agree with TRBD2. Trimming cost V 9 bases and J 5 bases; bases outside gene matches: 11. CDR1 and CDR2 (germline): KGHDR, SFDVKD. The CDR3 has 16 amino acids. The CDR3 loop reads CATGPSGRDKTGELFF. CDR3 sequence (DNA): TGTGCCACCGGACCTAGCGGGAGAGATAAGACCGGGGAGCTGTTTTTT.

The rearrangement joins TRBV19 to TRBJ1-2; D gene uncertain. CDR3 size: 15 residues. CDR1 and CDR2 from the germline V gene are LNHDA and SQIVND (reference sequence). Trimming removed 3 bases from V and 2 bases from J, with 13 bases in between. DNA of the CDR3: TGTGCCAGTAGTATCGCGGAAGATTCAAACTATGGCTACACCTTC. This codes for CASSIAEDSNYGYTF.

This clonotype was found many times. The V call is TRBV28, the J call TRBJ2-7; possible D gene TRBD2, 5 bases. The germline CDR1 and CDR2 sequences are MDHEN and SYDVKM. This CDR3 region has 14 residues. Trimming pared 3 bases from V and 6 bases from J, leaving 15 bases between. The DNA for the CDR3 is TGTGCCAGCAGTTTTTCACGCGAGGGTTTCGAGCAGTACTTC. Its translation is CASSFSREGFEQYF.

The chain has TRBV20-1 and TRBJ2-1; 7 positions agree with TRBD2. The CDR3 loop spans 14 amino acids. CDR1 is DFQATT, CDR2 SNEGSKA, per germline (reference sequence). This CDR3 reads CSVLGGRAYNEQFF. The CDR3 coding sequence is TGCAGCGTCCTCGGGGGGAGAGCATACAATGAGCAGTTCTTC.

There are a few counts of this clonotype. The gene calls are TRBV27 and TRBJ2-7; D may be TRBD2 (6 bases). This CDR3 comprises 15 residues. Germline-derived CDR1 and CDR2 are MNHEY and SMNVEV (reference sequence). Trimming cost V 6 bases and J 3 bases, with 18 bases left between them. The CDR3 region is CASSARRGRFYEQYF. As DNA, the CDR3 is TGTGCCAGCAGCGCTAGGAGGGGCAGGTTCTACGAGCAGTACTTC.

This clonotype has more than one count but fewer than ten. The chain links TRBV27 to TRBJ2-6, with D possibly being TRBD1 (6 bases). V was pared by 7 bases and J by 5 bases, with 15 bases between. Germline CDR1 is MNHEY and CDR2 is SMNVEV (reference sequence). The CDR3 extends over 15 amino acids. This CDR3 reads CASTSWGLRANVLTF. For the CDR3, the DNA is TGTGCCAGCACCTCTTGGGGGCTGAGGGCCAACGTCCTGACTTTC. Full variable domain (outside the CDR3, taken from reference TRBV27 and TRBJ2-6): EAQVTQNPRYLITVTGKKLTVTCSQNMNHEYMSWYRQDPGLGLRQIYYSMNVEVTDKGDVPEGYKVSRKEKRNFPLILESPSPNQTSLYFCASTSWGLRANVLTFGAGSRLTVL.

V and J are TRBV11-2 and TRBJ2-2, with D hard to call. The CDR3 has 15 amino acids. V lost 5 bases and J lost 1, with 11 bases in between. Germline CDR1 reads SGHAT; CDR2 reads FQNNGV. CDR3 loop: CASSRILGNTGELFF. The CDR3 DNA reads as TGTGCCAGCAGCCGAATCCTGGGGAACACCGGGGAGCTGTTTTTT. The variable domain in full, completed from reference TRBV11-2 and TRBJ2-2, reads EAGVAQSPRYKIIEKRQSVAFWCNPISGHATLYWYQQILGQGPKLLIQFQNNGVVDDSQLPKDRFSAERLKGVDSTLKIQPAKLEDSAVYLCASSRILGNTGELFFGEGSRLTVL.

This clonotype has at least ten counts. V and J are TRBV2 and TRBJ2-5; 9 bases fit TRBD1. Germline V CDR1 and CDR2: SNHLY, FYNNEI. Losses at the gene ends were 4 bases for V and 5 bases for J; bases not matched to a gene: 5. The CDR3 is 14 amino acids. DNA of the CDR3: TGTGCCAGCAGTGTCGACAGGGGGTTGGAGACCCAGTACTTC. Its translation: CASSVDRGLETQYF.

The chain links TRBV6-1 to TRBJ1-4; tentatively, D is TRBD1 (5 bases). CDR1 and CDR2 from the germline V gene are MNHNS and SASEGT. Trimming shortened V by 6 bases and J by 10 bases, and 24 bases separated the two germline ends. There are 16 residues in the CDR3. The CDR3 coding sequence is TGTGCCAGCAGCCCCGTTAAGGGGCAGCCGGAGGGAAAACTGTTTTTT. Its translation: CASSPVKGQPEGKLFF.

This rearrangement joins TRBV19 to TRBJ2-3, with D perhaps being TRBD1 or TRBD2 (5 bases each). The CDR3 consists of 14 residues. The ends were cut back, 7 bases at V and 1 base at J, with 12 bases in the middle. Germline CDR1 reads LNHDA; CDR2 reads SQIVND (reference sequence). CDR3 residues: CASKRGTRTDTQYF. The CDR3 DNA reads TGTGCCAGTAAGAGGGGCACACGCACAGATACGCAGTATTTT. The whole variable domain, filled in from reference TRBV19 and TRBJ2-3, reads DGGITQSPKYLFRKEGQNVTLSCEQNLNHDAMYWYRQDPGQGLRLIYYSQIVNDFQKGDIAEGYSVSREKKESFPLTVTSAQKNPTAFYLCASKRGTRTDTQYFGPGTRLTVL.

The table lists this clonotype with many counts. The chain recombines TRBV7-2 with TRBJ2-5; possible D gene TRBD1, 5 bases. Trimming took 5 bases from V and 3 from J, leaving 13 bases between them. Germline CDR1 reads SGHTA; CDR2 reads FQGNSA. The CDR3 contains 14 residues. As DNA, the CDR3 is TGTGCCAGCAGCATTGGACCCAGGGAAGAGACCCAGTACTTC. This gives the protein CASSIGPREETQYF.

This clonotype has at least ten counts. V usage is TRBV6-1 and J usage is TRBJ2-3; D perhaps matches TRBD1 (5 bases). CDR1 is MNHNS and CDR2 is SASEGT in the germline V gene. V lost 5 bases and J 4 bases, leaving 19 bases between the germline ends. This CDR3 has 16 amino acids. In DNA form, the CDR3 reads TGTGCCAGCAGTTCCATGATAGCAGGGTTGGCAGATACGCAGTATTTT. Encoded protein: CASSSMIAGLADTQYF.

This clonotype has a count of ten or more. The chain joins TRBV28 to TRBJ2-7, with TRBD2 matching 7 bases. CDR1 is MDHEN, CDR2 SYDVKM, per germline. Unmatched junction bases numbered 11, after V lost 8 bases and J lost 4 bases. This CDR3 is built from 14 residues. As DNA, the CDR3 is TGTGCCAGCCGTCCTGGCGGGAGATCATACGAGCAGTACTTC. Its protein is CASRPGGRSYEQYF.

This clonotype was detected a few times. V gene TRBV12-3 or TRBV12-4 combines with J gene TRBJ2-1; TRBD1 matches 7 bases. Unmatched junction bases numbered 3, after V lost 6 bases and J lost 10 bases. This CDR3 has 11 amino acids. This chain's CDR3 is CASRRQGEQFF. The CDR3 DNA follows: TGTGCCAGCAGAAGACAGGGCGAGCAGTTCTTC.

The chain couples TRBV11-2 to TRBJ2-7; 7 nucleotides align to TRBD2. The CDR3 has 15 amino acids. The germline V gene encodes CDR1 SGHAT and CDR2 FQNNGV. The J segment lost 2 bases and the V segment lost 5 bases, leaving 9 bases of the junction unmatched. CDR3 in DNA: TGTGCCAGCAGCATCTCTCTAGCGGCCCCCTACGAGCAGTACTTC. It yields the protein CASSISLAAPYEQYF.

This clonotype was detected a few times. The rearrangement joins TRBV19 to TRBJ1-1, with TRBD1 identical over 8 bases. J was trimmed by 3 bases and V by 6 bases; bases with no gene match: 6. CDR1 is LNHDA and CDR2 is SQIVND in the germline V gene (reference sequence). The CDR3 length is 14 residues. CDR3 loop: CASRLQGVDTEAFF. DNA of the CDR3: TGTGCCAGTAGATTACAGGGGGTCGACACTGAAGCTTTCTTT.

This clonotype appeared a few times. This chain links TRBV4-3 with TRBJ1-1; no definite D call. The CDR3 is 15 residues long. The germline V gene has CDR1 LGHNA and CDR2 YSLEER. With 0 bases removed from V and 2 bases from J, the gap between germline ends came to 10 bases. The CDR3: CASSQERSVNTEAFF. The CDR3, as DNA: TGCGCCAGCAGCCAAGAAAGGAGTGTAAACACTGAAGCTTTCTTT.

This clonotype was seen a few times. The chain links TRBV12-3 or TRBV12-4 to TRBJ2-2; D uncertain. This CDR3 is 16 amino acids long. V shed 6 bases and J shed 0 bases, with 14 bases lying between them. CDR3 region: CASRQAPGSNTGELFF. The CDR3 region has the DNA TGTGCCAGCAGGCAAGCCCCAGGCTCGAACACCGGGGAGCTGTTTTTT.